The 27 T cell receptor beta chains below all came from one sample that was sequenced in a study of CD8 T cells in Susac syndrome. RNA totalling 0.5 to 1 ug underwent reverse transcription with random hexamers. Each CDR3 protein gets one entry after TCRdb re-called the immunoSEQ multiplex PCR reads with MiXCR. The sample has roughly 28,000 distinct CDR3 sequences, 94% seen once. Sequencing was done on a sample of CD8+ T cells from PBMCs. The receptors here all came from a human donor in good health.

The CDR3, as DNA: TGTGCCAGCAGCTTGTTGGGAGCCCTCCAGAGGGAGACCCAGTACTTC. Its protein is CASSLLGALQRETQYF. The genes are TRBV5-6 and TRBJ2-5; maybe TRBD2 (5 bases). The CDR3 contains 16 residues. V dropped 1 base and J dropped 5 bases, with 18 bases sitting between them. The germline V gene encodes CDR1 SGHDT and CDR2 YYEEEE.

This clonotype was seen once. The rearrangement links TRBV9 to TRBJ2-5; D possibly uses TRBD1 or TRBD2 (6 bases each). Germline-derived CDR1 and CDR2 are SGDLS and YYNGEE. The V gene lost 0 bases and the J gene lost 5 bases, with 11 bases spanning the gap. The CDR3 covers 14 residues. In DNA form, the CDR3 reads TGTGCCAGCAGCGTAGAGGGGGGCGCGGAGACCCAGTACTTC. The encoded protein is CASSVEGGAETQYF.

This chain joins TRBV4-1 and TRBJ2-4; the D gene is possibly TRBD2 (5 bases). CDR3 length equals 16 residues. Trimming shortened V by 0 bases and J by 7 bases, and 16 bases separated the two germline ends. Germline CDR1 and CDR2: MGHRA and YSYEKL. Here the CDR3 DNA reads TGCGCCAGCAGCCAAGAAGAAAGGAGGACGGTGAACATTCAGTACTTC. Translating it yields CASSQEERRTVNIQYF.

The chain combines TRBV7-9 with TRBJ2-1; 9 bases are shared with TRBD2. The junction had 6 bases not matched to a gene; V was cut back by 5 bases and J by 7 bases. CDR1 SEHNR and CDR2 FQNEAQ come from the germline V gene (reference sequence). CDR3 length: 14 residues. The CDR3 bases are TGTGCCAGCAGCCACGGGACTAGCTGGAATGAGCAGTTCTTC. This codes for CASSHGTSWNEQFF.

V gene TRBV4-3 combines with J gene TRBJ1-5; D uncertain. This CDR3 region has 15 residues. V dropped 0 bases and J dropped 0 bases, with 6 bases sitting between them. Germline V gene data show CDR1 as LGHNA and CDR2 as YSLEER. The CDR3 is CASSQDTVSNQPQHF. CDR3 bases: TGCGCCAGCAGCCAAGATACCGTTAGCAATCAGCCCCAGCATTTT.

The rearrangement uses TRBV7-9 and TRBJ1-1; D gene uncertain. There are 13 residues in the CDR3. The germline gives CDR1 SEHNR, CDR2 FQNEAQ (reference sequence). Trimming took 8 bases from V and 1 from J, leaving 11 bases between them. In nucleotides, the CDR3 is TGTGCCAGCGGCCCGGGCCAGAACACTGAAGCTTTCTTT. Its translation: CASGPGQNTEAFF.

The chain joins TRBV7-9 to TRBJ2-1; the match to TRBD2 covers 12 bases. CDR1 SEHNR and CDR2 FQNEAQ come from the germline V gene (reference sequence). The CDR3 sequence is 14 residues long. The trim removed 3 bases at V and 8 bases at J, leaving 2 bases unmatched. DNA of the CDR3: TGTGCCAGCAGCTTGACTAGCGGGGGACATGAGCAGTTCTTC. The encoded protein is CASSLTSGGHEQFF. The whole variable domain, filled in from reference TRBV7-9 and TRBJ2-1, reads DTGVSQNPRHKITKRGQNVTFRCDPISEHNRLYWYRQTLGQGPEFLTYFQNEAQLEKSRLLSDRFSAERPKGSFSTLEIQRTEQGDSAMYLCASSLTSGGHEQFFGPGTRLTVL.

This chain uses TRBV7-9 with TRBJ1-1; D is perhaps TRBD1 (6 bases). This CDR3 comprises 17 residues. Germline-derived CDR1 and CDR2 are SEHNR and FQNEAQ (reference sequence). Trimming cost V 3 bases and J 2 bases, with 19 bases left between them. CDR3 loop: CASSLYGPGGQNTEAFF. CDR3 DNA sequence: TGTGCCAGCAGCTTGTACGGGCCGGGGGGCCAAAACACTGAAGCTTTCTTT.

The rearrangement links TRBV24-1 to TRBJ2-1, with 8 bases identical to TRBD2. V shed 6 bases, J shed 7 bases, and the junction held 13 bases outside the gene matches. Looked up from germline, CDR1 is KGHDR and CDR2 is SFDVKD. This CDR3 is built from 16 residues. CDR3 DNA sequence: TGTGCCACCAGTTCCGGACTAGCTGGCGAATGGAATGAGCAGTTCTTC. Protein product: CATSSGLAGEWNEQFF.

J is TRBJ2-7 and V is TRBV29-1, with 7 bases that match TRBD1. Germline V gives CDR1 SQVTM, CDR2 ANQGSEA. The CDR3 is 13 amino acids. The ends lost 6 bases at V and 0 bases at J; junction bases unmatched: 5. This CDR3 reads CSVQTGSSYEQYF. CDR3 in DNA: TGCAGCGTCCAGACAGGGAGCTCCTACGAGCAGTACTTC.

The V gene is TRBV7-9, the J gene TRBJ2-3; a weak D match, TRBD2 (6 bases). The length of the CDR3 is 14 residues. Per the germline V gene, CDR1 is SEHNR and CDR2 is FQNEAQ (reference sequence). Trimming removed 3 bases from V and 1 base from J, with 8 bases in between. CDR3 protein: CASSLEGRTDTQYF. As DNA, the CDR3 is TGTGCCAGCAGCTTGGAGGGTCGCACAGATACGCAGTATTTT.

This chain links TRBV20-1 with TRBJ2-1; TRBD1 aligns across 7 bases. The CDR3 runs 13 residues. CDR1 is DFQATT, CDR2 SNEGSKA, per germline (reference sequence). Unmatched junction bases numbered 7, after V lost 5 bases and J lost 6 bases. The CDR3 sequence: CSALQDRSNEQFF. The CDR3 DNA reads TGCAGTGCTCTTCAGGACAGGAGCAATGAGCAGTTCTTC.

The V gene is TRBV5-4, the J gene TRBJ2-1, with D maybe TRBD2 (6 bases). Germline CDR1 is SGHNT and CDR2 is YYREEE (reference sequence). The germline V and J ends were trimmed by 1 base and 7 bases, with 12 bases remaining between them. The CDR3 spans 14 residues. The CDR3 reads CASSLLTGGNEQFF. The CDR3 DNA is TGTGCCAGCAGCTTGCTAACCGGGGGAAATGAGCAGTTCTTC.

This clonotype was counted a single time. V is TRBV12-3 or TRBV12-4 and J is TRBJ2-7, with a possible D match to TRBD1 (6 bases). Trimming stripped 3 bases from V and 1 base from J, with 22 bases between. The CDR3 totals 18 residues. DNA for the CDR3: TGTGCCAGCAGTTTTGACCCCAGGACAGTCCTTCGATCCTACGAGCAGTACTTC. Translated, it gives CASSFDPRTVLRSYEQYF.

This clonotype occurred a few times. The V call is TRBV6-2 or TRBV6-3, the J call TRBJ2-7, with TRBD1 as a possible D gene (6 bases). The V gene lost 5 bases and the J gene lost 0 bases, with 11 bases spanning the gap. The CDR3 has 14 amino acids. CDR1 is MNHEY, CDR2 SVGEGT, per germline. The chain's CDR3 is CASSNGQSSYEQYF. The CDR3 DNA is TGTGCCAGCAGTAACGGACAGAGCTCCTACGAGCAGTACTTC.

This chain connects TRBV6-1 to TRBJ2-1, with TRBD2 matching over 9 bases. The CDR3 is 17 amino acids. The ends lost 6 bases at V and 4 bases at J; junction bases unmatched: 13. Germline-derived CDR1 and CDR2 are MNHNS and SASEGT. The CDR3 DNA reads as TGTGCCAGCAGGCCTAGTCCTTCTAGCGGGGCTTACAATGAGCAGTTCTTC. It yields the protein CASRPSPSSGAYNEQFF.

This chain uses TRBV7-2 with TRBJ2-1, with 12 bases matching TRBD2. The J segment lost 4 bases and the V segment lost 3 bases, leaving 7 bases of the junction unmatched. The length of the CDR3 is 17 residues. Germline assignment: CDR1 SGHTA and CDR2 FQGNSA. This chain's CDR3 is CASSLLRTSGVYNEQFF. As DNA, the CDR3 is TGTGCCAGCAGCTTGCTCAGGACTAGCGGGGTTTACAATGAGCAGTTCTTC.

The CDR3 spells CASSQDPGGSPGNTIYF. CDR3 coding DNA: TGCGCCAGCAGCCAAGATCCAGGGGGCTCTCCAGGAAACACCATATATTTT. The chain links TRBV4-1 to TRBJ1-3; TRBD1 matches 8 bases. This CDR3 comprises 17 residues. Germline values: CDR1 MGHRA, CDR2 YSYEKL. V shed 0 bases and J 4 bases; nucleotides not matched to a gene: 8.

The chain uses TRBV10-3 and TRBJ2-3; possible D gene TRBD2, 6 bases. The CDR3 has 18 residues. V was clipped by 3 bases and J by 2 bases, with 21 bases between them. The germline gives CDR1 ENHRY, CDR2 SYGVKD. CDR3 sequence: CAISDPAGTVDVTDTQYF. CDR3 DNA: TGTGCCATCAGTGACCCTGCGGGGACGGTGGATGTCACAGATACGCAGTATTTT.

This chain joins TRBV27 and TRBJ1-5, with TRBD1 matching over 7 bases. The V gene end was trimmed by 3 bases and the J gene end by 2 bases; junction bases not matched to a gene: 4. The germline V gene has CDR1 MNHEY and CDR2 SMNVEV (reference sequence). The CDR3 totals 15 residues. CDR3 residues: CASSFGQGGNQPQHF. The CDR3 coding sequence is TGTGCCAGCAGTTTCGGTCAGGGGGGCAATCAGCCCCAGCATTTT.

The V gene is TRBV6-6, the J gene TRBJ1-6, with D possibly matching TRBD1 (5 bases). This CDR3 has 15 amino acids. Trimming removed 0 bases from V and 7 bases from J, with 10 bases in between. Germline loops: CDR1 MNHNY, CDR2 SVGAGI (reference sequence). This CDR3 reads CASSYSRDVNSPLHF. In DNA, the CDR3 is TGTGCCAGCAGTTACTCGAGGGACGTAAATTCACCCCTCCACTTT.

The rearrangement joins TRBV12-3 or TRBV12-4 to TRBJ2-2; the D gene is possibly TRBD1 (5 bases). This CDR3 region has 14 residues. The V and J ends lost 5 bases and 0 bases respectively, with 7 bases between them. CDR3 nucleotides: TGTGCCAGCAGTCAGGGAACGAACACCGGGGAGCTGTTTTTT. Residues: CASSQGTNTGELFF.

The rearrangement links TRBV29-1 to TRBJ2-4, with TRBD1 matching over 8 bases. CDR1 and CDR2 (germline): SQVTM, ANQGSEA. CDR3 length equals 17 residues. With V trimmed by 0 bases and J by 0 bases, 7 bases remained unmatched. The CDR3: CSVEEADRDLAKNIQYF. CDR3 in DNA: TGCAGCGTTGAAGAGGCGGACAGGGACTTAGCCAAAAACATTCAGTACTTC.

The chain is built from TRBV4-1 and TRBJ1-1; 8 nucleotides agree with TRBD1. In germline, CDR1 is MGHRA, CDR2 YSYEKL. Germline trimming cut 4 bases from V and 4 bases from J; bases unmatched to any gene: 5. The length of the CDR3 is 14 residues. The CDR3 nucleotides read TGCGCCAGCAGCCTCGGACAGGGAATCACTGAAGCTTTCTTT. The encoded protein is CASSLGQGITEAFF.

The CDR3 reads CASSLGAGYEQYF. CDR3 bases: TGTGCCAGCAGTTTGGGGGCAGGCTACGAGCAGTACTTC. The rearrangement joins TRBV12-3 or TRBV12-4 to TRBJ2-7; TRBD1 might be the D (6 bases). The ends were cut back, 3 bases at V and 3 bases at J, with 9 bases in the middle. The CDR3 consists of 13 residues.

The rearrangement links TRBV5-8 to TRBJ2-7, with D tentatively TRBD1 (5 bases). Germline lookup yields CDR1 SGHTS and CDR2 YDEGEE. V shed 5 bases and J shed 2 bases, with 17 bases lying between them. The CDR3 extends over 15 amino acids. The CDR3 nucleotides are TGTGCCAGCAGATCAGGGTTTGGGATGGCCTACGAGCAGTACTTC. Amino acids: CASRSGFGMAYEQYF.

V and J are TRBV6-2 or TRBV6-3 and TRBJ2-7; no clear D. This CDR3 is built from 15 residues. From germline, CDR1 is MNHEY and CDR2 SVGEGT. V was pared by 7 bases and J by 2 bases, with 18 bases between. CDR3 DNA: TGTGCCAGCACCCCCAGCTCAATTGAGACCTACGAGCAGTACTTC. Encoded protein: CASTPSSIETYEQYF.